The 17 T cell receptor beta chains listed next were all sequenced from one sample in a study of blood T cell repertoires in COVID-19. Clones were sequenced by immunoSEQ multiplex PCR, and TCRdb holds only the in-frame ones, with some missing. The table has about 260,000 clones, 88% seen once. Sequenced material: peripheral blood. These receptors all stem from a woman aged 30 to 39 with COVID-19, enrolled during active disease.

V is TRBV29-1 and J is TRBJ2-5, with a tentative D call TRBD1 (7 bases). Trimming took off 7 bases at V and 6 bases at J, with 18 bases between the two ends. The CDR3 totals 13 residues. Germline assignment: CDR1 SQVTM and CDR2 ANQGSEA. The CDR3 nucleotides are TGCAGCGCCCAGGGGGGCACCTTACAGACCCAGTACTTC. Translating gives CSAQGGTLQTQYF.

The rearrangement uses TRBV7-8 and TRBJ1-5; D remains ambiguous. The V end lost 1 base, the J end lost 3 bases, and 16 bases lay between the germline ends. The germline CDR1 and CDR2 sequences are SGHVS and FQNEAQ. This CDR3 has 17 amino acids. Here the CDR3 DNA reads TGTGCCAGCAGCTTAGATGAGGGAACGTACGTCAATCAGCCCCAGCATTTT. Encoded protein: CASSLDEGTYVNQPQHF.

This chain connects TRBV5-5 to TRBJ2-1; D remains ambiguous. V shed 1 base and J shed 0 bases, with 5 bases lying between them. Germline CDR1 is SGHKS and CDR2 is YYEKEE (reference sequence). The CDR3 runs to 14 residues. The CDR3 loop is CASSLTGSYNEQFF. CDR3 in DNA: TGTGCCAGCAGCTTGACTGGCTCCTACAATGAGCAGTTCTTC.

To note about this clone: The same CDR3 also results from other DNA sequences found in this sample. The CDR3 protein is CASSPGQRNTEAFF. The CDR3 nucleotides read TGCGCCAGCAGCCCGGGACAGAGAAACACTGAAGCTTTCTTT. The chain carries TRBV5-1 and TRBJ1-1; TRBD1 matches at 7 bases. J was trimmed by 2 bases and V by 4 bases; bases with no gene match: 5. CDR3 length equals 14 residues. Germline V CDR1 and CDR2: SGHRS, YFSETQ.

The V gene is TRBV4-1, the J gene TRBJ2-7; 8 nucleotides line up with TRBD1. Germline loops: CDR1 MGHRA, CDR2 YSYEKL. J was trimmed by 6 bases and V by 1 base; bases with no gene match: 5. This CDR3 region has 14 residues. DNA for the CDR3: TGCGCCAGCAGCCAAGTAGGACAGGGCGCCGAGCAGTACTTC. It is translated as CASSQVGQGAEQYF.

The V gene is TRBV10-3, the J gene TRBJ1-1; TRBD1 is a possible D gene (5 bases). Germline CDR1 and CDR2: ENHRY and SYGVKD. The length of the CDR3 is 14 residues. Trimming took off 4 bases at V and 0 bases at J, with 9 bases between the two ends. DNA for the CDR3: TGTGCCATCAGTGTATCGACAGTGAACACTGAAGCTTTCTTT. Protein: CAISVSTVNTEAFF.

With regard to this clone: A read error may account for a junction end that differs from germline. V is TRBV13 and J is TRBJ2-2, with 12 positions matching TRBD2. Germline CDR1 and CDR2: PRHDT and FYEKMQ (reference sequence). The CDR3 has 17 residues. For the CDR3, the DNA is TGTGCCAGCAGCCTAGGGACTAGCGGGCTTCACACCGGGGAGCTGTTTTTT. This encodes CASSLGTSGLHTGELFF.

The chain recombines TRBV14 with TRBJ1-2; possibly TRBD1 for D (5 bases). Trimming pared 1 base from V and 4 bases from J, leaving 16 bases between. Germline V gives CDR1 SGHDN, CDR2 FVKESK. The CDR3 contains 16 residues. CDR3 region: CASSQAWGGVIYGYTF. DNA for the CDR3: TGTGCCAGCAGCCAAGCCTGGGGAGGGGTGATCTATGGCTACACCTTC.

V usage is TRBV3-1 (or the pseudogene TRBV3-2) and J usage is TRBJ2-2; no clear D. Germline loops: CDR1 LGHDT, CDR2 YNNKEL (reference sequence). V was pared by 4 bases and J by 4 bases, with 13 bases between. This CDR3 is 15 amino acids long. The CDR3 is CASSPEAGLTGELFF. CDR3 bases: TGTGCCAGCAGCCCTGAGGCCGGCCTCACCGGGGAGCTGTTTTTT.

The rearrangement joins TRBV5-1 to TRBJ2-3, with TRBD1 matching 7 bases. V was clipped by 4 bases and J by 2 bases; unmatched bases: 10. The germline gives CDR1 SGHRS, CDR2 YFSETQ. The CDR3 spans 16 residues. The CDR3 is CASSLETGYPTDTQYF. The CDR3 coding sequence is TGCGCCAGCAGCCTCGAGACAGGGTACCCCACAGATACGCAGTATTTT.

This clone was seen a few times. This rearrangement joins TRBV4-2 to TRBJ1-6; perhaps TRBD1 as D (5 bases). The CDR3 length is 14 residues. V shed 1 base and J shed 10 bases, with 11 bases lying between them. Germline-derived CDR1 and CDR2 are LGHNA and YNFKEQ. The CDR3 protein is CASSQVSRESPLHF. The CDR3 DNA follows: TGTGCCAGCAGCCAAGTCTCCAGGGAATCACCCCTCCACTTT.

The rearrangement joins TRBV5-1 to TRBJ2-7; 7 bases line up with TRBD1. V was clipped by 0 bases and J by 4 bases; unmatched bases: 4. Germline V CDR1 and CDR2: SGHRS, YFSETQ. The CDR3 extends over 14 amino acids. This CDR3 reads CASSLGTGRYEQYF. The CDR3 bases are TGCGCCAGCAGCTTGGGGACAGGTCGGTACGAGCAGTACTTC.

This sequence joins TRBV5-1 and TRBJ1-1; D is unclear. Germline V CDR1 and CDR2: SGHRS, YFSETQ. The length of the CDR3 is 14 residues. V was cut by 0 bases and J by 8 bases, with 14 bases left in between. The CDR3 DNA reads as TGCGCCAGCAGCTTGGCCAAGTTGGCGGGCGAAGCTTTCTTT. Protein: CASSLAKLAGEAFF.

This chain uses TRBV6-5 with TRBJ1-1; 9 bases are shared with TRBD1. Germline CDR1 MNHEY, CDR2 SVGAGI. Unmatched junction bases numbered 5, after V lost 11 bases and J lost 1 base. There are 13 residues in the CDR3. In nucleotides, the CDR3 is TGTGCCGTCCGGGACAGGGCGAACACTGAAGCTTTCTTT. Translating gives CAVRDRANTEAFF.

The chain carries TRBV28 and TRBJ2-1; 16 bases are a match to TRBD2. The length of the CDR3 is 18 residues. The ends lost 6 bases at V and 6 bases at J; junction bases unmatched: 11. Germline V gene data show CDR1 as MDHEN and CDR2 as SYDVKM. In DNA, the CDR3 is TGTGCCAGCAGAGGGACTAGCGGGAGGGCCAAGAGGAGCAATGAGCAGTTCTTC. Its translation is CASRGTSGRAKRSNEQFF.

Only one count was recorded for this clone. The V gene is TRBV19, the J gene TRBJ1-1, with 8 bases lining up with TRBD1. This CDR3 region has 18 residues. The V and J ends lost 6 bases and 2 bases, in that order; junction bases with no gene match: 17. Germline values: CDR1 LNHDA, CDR2 SQIVND (reference sequence). CDR3 amino acids: CASSTSVAGGVFNTEAFF. As DNA, the CDR3 is TGTGCCAGTAGCACGAGTGTGGCAGGGGGCGTATTTAACACTGAAGCTTTCTTT.

The rearrangement uses TRBV2 and TRBJ1-3, with D tentatively TRBD1 (6 bases). CDR1 is SNHLY, CDR2 FYNNEI, per germline. The CDR3 extends over 14 amino acids. V was cut by 5 bases and J by 2 bases, with 10 bases left in between. For the CDR3, the DNA is TGTGCCAGCAGTCCACAGGGACCTGGAAACACCATATATTTT. Translation: CASSPQGPGNTIYF.